This entry lists 23 T cell receptor beta chains sequenced from one sample in a study of T cell responses to AZD1222 COVID-19 vaccine (dated by TCRdb to about 2021). Read against the paper, the sample's time point label means: baseline before first vaccination. Receptor amplification or capture employed the immunoSEQ multiplex PCR assay. TCRdb mirrors the immuneACCESS table, restricted to in-frame sequences. Some clones are absent from its copies; in checked studies, under half trace to an unresolved V gene, and the reason for the others is unknown. In all, the sample holds about 190,000 clones, and roughly nine tenths of those were seen once. Approximately 7.2% of the sample goes to the ten largest clones. The specimen comprised peripheral blood, sampled on day 0 of AZD1222 vaccination. Receptors were obtained from an adult in good health.

This chain connects TRBV11-2 to TRBJ2-2, with TRBD1 identical over 7 bases. The CDR3 is 14 amino acids. Germline trimming cut 4 bases from V and 6 bases from J; bases unmatched to any gene: 5. CDR1 is SGHAT, CDR2 FQNNGV, per germline. DNA for the CDR3: TGTGCCAGCAGCTCCAACACAGGGGCCGGGGAGCTGTTTTTT. Translated, it gives CASSSNTGAGELFF.

J is TRBJ1-2 and V is TRBV6-2 or TRBV6-3; D unresolved. The CDR3 is made up of 13 amino acids. Trimming stripped 0 bases from V and 5 bases from J, with 7 bases between. Germline V gives CDR1 MNHEY, CDR2 SVGEGT. The CDR3 DNA reads as TGTGCCAGCAGTTACTCGAATAAGTATGGCTACACCTTC. Translated, it gives CASSYSNKYGYTF.

The rearrangement uses TRBV3-1 (or the pseudogene TRBV3-2) and TRBJ1-2; D is uncertain. The CDR3 is 13 amino acids. Per the germline V gene, CDR1 is LGHDT and CDR2 is YNNKEL (reference sequence). The V end was cut by 3 bases, the J end by 5 bases, with 10 bases between. The CDR3 nucleotides read TGTGCCAGCAGCCACTTACAGTCGTATGGCTACACCTTC. Protein: CASSHLQSYGYTF.

The chain is built from TRBV15 and TRBJ1-5; 8 bases agree with TRBD1. Trimming at V came to 3 bases and at J to 6 bases, leaving 4 bases not matched to a gene. The CDR3 spans 14 residues. CDR1 and CDR2 (germline): LNHNV, YYDKDF (reference sequence). This CDR3 is CATSRDRVGQPQHF. The CDR3 DNA reads TGTGCCACCAGCAGGGACAGGGTCGGTCAGCCCCAGCATTTT.

The V call is TRBV20-1, the J call TRBJ1-1, with D perhaps matching TRBD1 (6 bases). Trimming cost V 2 bases and J 8 bases, with 9 bases left between them. Germline V gives CDR1 DFQATT, CDR2 SNEGSKA (reference sequence). The CDR3 has 11 residues. The CDR3 sequence: CSARLQGEAFF. The DNA of the CDR3 is TGCAGTGCTAGATTACAGGGAGAAGCTTTCTTT.

The chain recombines TRBV5-6 with TRBJ1-2; perhaps TRBD1 as D (6 bases). The CDR3 runs to 14 residues. Germline CDR1 SGHDT, CDR2 YYEEEE. Trimming shortened V by 0 bases and J by 3 bases, and 9 bases separated the two germline ends. CDR3 residues: CASSLAGAHYGYTF. The CDR3 DNA sequence: TGTGCCAGCAGCTTGGCGGGGGCTCACTATGGCTACACCTTC. The full variable domain, its missing parts supplied by reference TRBV5-6 and TRBJ1-2, is DAGVTQSPTHLIKTRGQQVTLRCSPKSGHDTVSWYQQALGQGPQFIFQYYEEEERQRGNFPDRFSGHQFPNYSSELNVNALLLGDSALYLCASSLAGAHYGYTFGSGTRLTVV.

The rearrangement links TRBV7-3 to TRBJ1-3; D remains unclear. The CDR3 covers 18 residues. Germline loops: CDR1 SGHTA, CDR2 FQGTGA. Deletions cut 3 bases from V and 0 bases from J, with 18 bases between. The CDR3 coding sequence is TGTGCCAGCAGCTTCCCCCCCTCCGGGAGAAGCTCTGGAAACACCATATATTTT. It translates to CASSFPPSGRSSGNTIYF.

The gene calls are TRBV4-3 and TRBJ2-1, with TRBD1 identical over 10 bases. The CDR3 consists of 16 residues. Per germline, CDR1 LGHNA and CDR2 YSLEER. V lost 1 base and J lost 4; bases outside the gene matches: 4. CDR3 protein: CASSQGDRGRYNEQFF. CDR3 coding DNA: TGCGCCAGCAGCCAAGGGGACAGGGGAAGATACAATGAGCAGTTCTTC.

The J gene is TRBJ2-3, the V gene TRBV5-1, with D possibly TRBD1 on 6 matching bases. Trimming cost V 4 bases and J 1 base, with 13 bases left between them. The germline CDR1 and CDR2 sequences are SGHRS and YFSETQ. This CDR3 comprises 15 residues. Written as DNA, the CDR3 is TGCGCCAGCAGCGATCAGGGGCCTGGCACAGATACGCAGTATTTT. This gives the protein CASSDQGPGTDTQYF.

V gene TRBV7-3 combines with J gene TRBJ2-5; a possible D gene is TRBD1 (5 bases). Germline CDR1 SGHTA, CDR2 FQGTGA. The CDR3 has 13 residues. V was cut by 2 bases and J by 2 bases, with 6 bases left in between. DNA for the CDR3: TGTGCCAGCAGCTTACGGACACAAGAGACCCAGTACTTC. Residues: CASSLRTQETQYF.

The genes are TRBV7-9 and TRBJ1-1, with 11 bases matching TRBD1. Germline CDR1 is SEHNR and CDR2 is FQNEAQ (reference sequence). The CDR3 is made up of 16 amino acids. V shed 5 bases, J shed 5 bases, and the junction held 10 bases outside the gene matches. The CDR3, as DNA: TGTGCCAGCAGCGAAGGACAGGGGGCCGGGAGGACTGAAGCTTTCTTT. Its translation: CASSEGQGAGRTEAFF.

This clone was observed once. The chain links TRBV7-9 to TRBJ1-1; tentatively, D is TRBD1 (6 bases). Trimming took 2 bases from V and 7 from J, leaving 23 bases between them. The CDR3 length is 17 residues. Germline values: CDR1 SEHNR, CDR2 FQNEAQ (reference sequence). The CDR3 here is CASSLLMGAGELGEAFF. For the CDR3, the DNA is TGTGCCAGCAGCTTATTGATGGGTGCAGGGGAACTCGGTGAAGCTTTCTTT.

This sequence joins TRBV12-5 and TRBJ1-6, with a possible D match to TRBD1 (6 bases). Germline-derived CDR1 and CDR2 are LGHNT and FRNRAP. The CDR3 is 18 residues long. Trimming stripped 0 bases from V and 7 bases from J, with 19 bases between. Here the CDR3 reads CASGLVNVPTGGNSPLHF. The CDR3 nucleotides read TGTGCTAGTGGTTTGGTAAATGTCCCGACAGGCGGCAATTCACCCCTCCACTTT. The full variable domain, rest sourced from reference TRBV12-5 and TRBJ1-6, is DARVTQTPRHKVTEMGQEVTMRCQPILGHNTVFWYRQTMMQGLELLAYFRNRAPLDDSGMPKDRFSAEMPDATLATLKIQPSEPRDSAVYFCASGLVNVPTGGNSPLHFGNGTRLTVT.

The chain joins TRBV11-2 to TRBJ2-1; 9 bases are a match to TRBD1. The CDR3 contains 17 residues. V was pared by 3 bases and J by 4 bases, with 10 bases of the junction left unmatched. The germline gives CDR1 SGHAT, CDR2 FQNNGV. The CDR3 is CASSFGQGKGGYNEQFF. DNA for the CDR3: TGTGCCAGCAGCTTTGGACAGGGGAAAGGGGGATACAATGAGCAGTTCTTC.

This chain connects TRBV6-5 to TRBJ1-2; D not certain. The germline V gene encodes CDR1 MNHEY and CDR2 SVGAGI. Trimming stripped 7 bases from V and 5 bases from J, with 14 bases between. The CDR3 contains 13 residues. The CDR3 region is CASTEPGRYGYTF. CDR3 bases: TGTGCCAGCACCGAACCCGGGCGGTATGGCTACACCTTC.

The V and J genes are TRBV2 and TRBJ1-1; D remains unclear. Trimming pared 2 bases from V and 0 bases from J, leaving 16 bases between. Germline V CDR1 and CDR2: SNHLY, FYNNEI. This CDR3 region has 17 residues. CDR3 protein: CASSEIELGKVNTEAFF. In DNA form, the CDR3 reads TGTGCCAGCAGTGAAATAGAGTTGGGAAAGGTGAACACTGAAGCTTTCTTT.

This sequence joins TRBV20-1 and TRBJ1-2; unclear D gene. V lost 2 bases to trimming and J lost 6 bases, with 7 bases between them. The length of the CDR3 is 11 residues. The germline CDR1 and CDR2 sequences are DFQATT and SNEGSKA (reference sequence). The CDR3 region has the DNA TGCAGTGCTAGAATCCCAGATGGCTACACCTTC. Protein: CSARIPDGYTF.

The rearrangement uses TRBV19 and TRBJ2-1, with D tentatively TRBD2 (6 bases). Trimming stripped 5 bases from V and 4 bases from J, with 15 bases between. CDR3 length equals 15 residues. CDR1 and CDR2 (germline): LNHDA, SQIVND (reference sequence). In DNA form, the CDR3 reads TGTGCCAGTAGTTTACTACGCGGGGCTTACAATGAGCAGTTCTTC. Translating gives CASSLLRGAYNEQFF. Complete variable domain (other parts from reference TRBV19 and TRBJ2-1): DGGITQSPKYLFRKEGQNVTLSCEQNLNHDAMYWYRQDPGQGLRLIYYSQIVNDFQKGDIAEGYSVSREKKESFPLTVTSAQKNPTAFYLCASSLLRGAYNEQFFGPGTRLTVL.

The chain couples TRBV2 to TRBJ2-7; D is unclear. Between the trimmed V and J ends, which lost 8 bases and 0 bases, there was a span of 11 bases. The CDR3 consists of 13 residues. Germline CDR1 and CDR2: SNHLY and FYNNEI. This CDR3 is CASRNWDSYEQYF. The CDR3 DNA reads as TGTGCCAGCCGGAACTGGGACTCCTACGAGCAGTACTTC.

This clone was seen a handful of times. This chain connects TRBV18 to TRBJ1-1, with D tentatively TRBD1 (5 bases). This CDR3 is 13 amino acids long. With 5 bases removed from V and 2 bases from J, the gap between germline ends came to 9 bases. The V gene's germline CDR1 is KGHSH and CDR2 LQKENI. CDR3 region: CASSTDINTEAFF. The CDR3 bases are TGTGCCAGCTCAACGGACATAAACACTGAAGCTTTCTTT.

This clone was recorded a few times. V gene TRBV5-4 combines with J gene TRBJ2-2, with 8 bases identical to TRBD1. This CDR3 region has 14 residues. Germline V gene sequence: CDR1 SGHNT, CDR2 YYREEE (reference sequence). J was trimmed by 3 bases and V by 4 bases; bases with no gene match: 2. In DNA form, the CDR3 reads TGTGCCAGCAGCCAGGGACAGGACACCGGGGAGCTGTTTTTT. Its protein product is CASSQGQDTGELFF.

This chain joins TRBV15 and TRBJ1-5; D unresolved. V lost 0 bases and J 2 bases, leaving 8 bases between the germline ends. Germline V CDR1 and CDR2: LNHNV, YYDKDF (reference sequence). There are 15 residues in the CDR3. CDR3 residues: CATSRDPMGNQPQHF. In nucleotides, the CDR3 is TGTGCCACCAGCAGAGATCCCATGGGCAATCAGCCCCAGCATTTT.

J is TRBJ1-2 and V is TRBV29-1; the D is unclear. The V end was cut by 3 bases, the J end by 0 bases, with 14 bases between. Germline loops: CDR1 SQVTM, CDR2 ANQGSEA. CDR3 length: 15 amino acids. This chain's CDR3 is CSVENPRRANYGYTF. The CDR3 nucleotides read TGCAGCGTTGAGAATCCCAGGCGAGCTAACTATGGCTACACCTTC.